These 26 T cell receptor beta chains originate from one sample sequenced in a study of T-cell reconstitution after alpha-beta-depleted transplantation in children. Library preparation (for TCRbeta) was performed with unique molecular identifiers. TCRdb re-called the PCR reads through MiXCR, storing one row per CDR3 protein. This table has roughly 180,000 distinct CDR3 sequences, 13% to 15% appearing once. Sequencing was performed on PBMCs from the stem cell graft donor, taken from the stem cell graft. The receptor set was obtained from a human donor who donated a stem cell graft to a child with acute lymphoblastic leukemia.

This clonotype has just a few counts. The CDR3 DNA reads as TGTGCCAGCAGTACCAGACAGGGGGGCACTGAAGCTTTCTTT. It yields the protein CASSTRQGGTEAFF. The rearrangement links TRBV6-1 to TRBJ1-1; 9 bases are a match to TRBD1. The CDR3 sequence is 14 residues long. V trimming: 5 bases; J trimming: 4 bases; junction bases outside the gene matches: 5. Germline CDR1 is MNHNS and CDR2 is SASEGT.

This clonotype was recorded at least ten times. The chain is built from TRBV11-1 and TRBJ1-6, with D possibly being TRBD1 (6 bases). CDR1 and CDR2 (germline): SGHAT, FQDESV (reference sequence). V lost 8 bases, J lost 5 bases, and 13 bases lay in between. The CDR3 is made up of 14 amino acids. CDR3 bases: TGTGCCAGCGCTAGACAGGTGGATAATTCACCCCTCCACTTT. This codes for CASARQVDNSPLHF.

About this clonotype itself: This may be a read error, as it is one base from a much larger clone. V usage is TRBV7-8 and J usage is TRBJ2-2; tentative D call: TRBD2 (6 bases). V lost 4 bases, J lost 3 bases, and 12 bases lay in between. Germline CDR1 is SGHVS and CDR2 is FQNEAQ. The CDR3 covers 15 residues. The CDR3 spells CASSSKRVHTGELFF. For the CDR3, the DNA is TGTGCCAGCAGCTCGAAGCGGGTCCACACCGGGGAGCTGTTTTTT. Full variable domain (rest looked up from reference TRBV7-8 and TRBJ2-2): GAGVSQSPRYKVAKRGQDVALRCDPISGHVSLFWYQQALGQGPEFLTYFQNEAQLDKSGLPSDRFFAERPEGSVSTLKIQRTQQEDSAVYLCASSSKRVHTGELFFGEGSRLTVL.

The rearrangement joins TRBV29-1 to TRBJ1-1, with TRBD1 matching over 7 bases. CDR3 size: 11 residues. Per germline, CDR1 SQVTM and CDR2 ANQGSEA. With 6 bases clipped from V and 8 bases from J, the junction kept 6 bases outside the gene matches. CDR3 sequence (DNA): TGCAGCGTGAAGGGGACAGTCGAAGCTTTCTTT. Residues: CSVKGTVEAFF.

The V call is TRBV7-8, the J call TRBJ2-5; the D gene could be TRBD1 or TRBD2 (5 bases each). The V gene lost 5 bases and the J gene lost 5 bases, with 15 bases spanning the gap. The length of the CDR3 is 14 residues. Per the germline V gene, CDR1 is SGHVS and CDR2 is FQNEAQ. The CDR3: CASSPGASWETQYF. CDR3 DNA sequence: TGTGCCAGCAGCCCCGGGGCCTCCTGGGAGACCCAGTACTTC.

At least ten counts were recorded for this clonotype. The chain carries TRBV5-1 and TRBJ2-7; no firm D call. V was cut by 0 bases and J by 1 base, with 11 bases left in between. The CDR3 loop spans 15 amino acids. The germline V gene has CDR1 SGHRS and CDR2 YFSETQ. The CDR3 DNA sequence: TGCGCCAGCAGCTTGGTGTCCAGATCTTCCTACGAGCAGTACTTC. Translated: CASSLVSRSSYEQYF.

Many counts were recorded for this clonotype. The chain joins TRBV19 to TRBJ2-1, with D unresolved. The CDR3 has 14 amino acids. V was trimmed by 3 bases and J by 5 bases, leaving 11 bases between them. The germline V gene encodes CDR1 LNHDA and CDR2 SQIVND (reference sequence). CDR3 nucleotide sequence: TGTGCCAGTAGTATTTTATTTCCCAACAATGAGCAGTTCTTC. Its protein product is CASSILFPNNEQFF.

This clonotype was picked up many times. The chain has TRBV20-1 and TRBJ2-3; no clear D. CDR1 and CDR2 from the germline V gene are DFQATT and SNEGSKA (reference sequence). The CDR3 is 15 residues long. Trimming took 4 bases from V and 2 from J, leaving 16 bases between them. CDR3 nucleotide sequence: TGCAGTGCTACCAATCCAGAGAGGACCACAGATACGCAGTATTTT. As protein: CSATNPERTTDTQYF.

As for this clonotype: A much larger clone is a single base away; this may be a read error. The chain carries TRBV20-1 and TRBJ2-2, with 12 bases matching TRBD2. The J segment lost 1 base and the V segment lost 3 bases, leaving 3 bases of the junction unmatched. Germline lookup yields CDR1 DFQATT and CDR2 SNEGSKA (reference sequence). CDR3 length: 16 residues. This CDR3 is CSARGGLAGNTGELFF. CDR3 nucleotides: TGCAGTGCTAGGGGGGGACTAGCGGGGAACACCGGGGAGCTGTTTTTT.

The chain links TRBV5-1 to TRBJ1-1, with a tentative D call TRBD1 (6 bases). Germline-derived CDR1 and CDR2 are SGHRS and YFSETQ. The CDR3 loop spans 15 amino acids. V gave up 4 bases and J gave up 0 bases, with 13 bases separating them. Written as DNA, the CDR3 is TGCGCCAGCAGCCCGGGGGCCAGGTTGAACACTGAAGCTTTCTTT. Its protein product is CASSPGARLNTEAFF.

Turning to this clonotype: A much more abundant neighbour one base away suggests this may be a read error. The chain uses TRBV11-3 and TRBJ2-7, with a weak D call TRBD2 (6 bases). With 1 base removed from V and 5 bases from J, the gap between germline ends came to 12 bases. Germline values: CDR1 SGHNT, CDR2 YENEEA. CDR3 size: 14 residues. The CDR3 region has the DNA TGTGCCAGCAGCTTAGGGTTAGCGGATGACGAGCAGTACTTC. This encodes CASSLGLADDEQYF.

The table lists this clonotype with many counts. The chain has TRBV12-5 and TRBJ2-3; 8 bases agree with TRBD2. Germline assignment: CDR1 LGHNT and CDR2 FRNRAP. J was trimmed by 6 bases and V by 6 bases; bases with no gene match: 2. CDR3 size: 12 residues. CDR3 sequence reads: CASGKREDTQYF. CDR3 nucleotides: TGTGCTAGTGGAAAGCGGGAGGATACGCAGTATTTT.

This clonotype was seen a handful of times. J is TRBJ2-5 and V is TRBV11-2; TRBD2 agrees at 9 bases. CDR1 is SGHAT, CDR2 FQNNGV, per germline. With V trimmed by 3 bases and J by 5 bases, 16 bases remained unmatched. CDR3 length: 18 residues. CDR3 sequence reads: CASSFPTTSGRRSETQYF. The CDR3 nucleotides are TGTGCCAGCAGCTTCCCAACGACTAGCGGTCGCCGGAGTGAGACCCAGTACTTC.

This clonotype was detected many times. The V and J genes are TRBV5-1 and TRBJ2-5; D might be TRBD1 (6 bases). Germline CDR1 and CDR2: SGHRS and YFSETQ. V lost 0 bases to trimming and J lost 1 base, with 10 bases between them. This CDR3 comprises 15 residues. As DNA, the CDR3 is TGCGCCAGCAGCTTGGACAGGGCTGTCCAAGAGACCCAGTACTTC. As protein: CASSLDRAVQETQYF.

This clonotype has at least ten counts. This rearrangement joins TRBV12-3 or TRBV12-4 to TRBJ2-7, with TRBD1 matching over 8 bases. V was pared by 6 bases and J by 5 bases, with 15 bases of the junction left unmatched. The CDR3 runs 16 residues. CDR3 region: CASSSKLATGDDEQYF. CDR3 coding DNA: TGTGCCAGCAGCTCTAAGTTAGCGACAGGGGACGACGAGCAGTACTTC.

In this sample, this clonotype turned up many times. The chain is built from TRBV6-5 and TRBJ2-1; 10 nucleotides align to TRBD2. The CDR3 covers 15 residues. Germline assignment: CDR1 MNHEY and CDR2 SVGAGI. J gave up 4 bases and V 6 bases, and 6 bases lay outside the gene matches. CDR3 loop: CASSPSGGGYNEQFF. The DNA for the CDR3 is TGTGCCAGCAGCCCCAGCGGGGGGGGATACAATGAGCAGTTCTTC.

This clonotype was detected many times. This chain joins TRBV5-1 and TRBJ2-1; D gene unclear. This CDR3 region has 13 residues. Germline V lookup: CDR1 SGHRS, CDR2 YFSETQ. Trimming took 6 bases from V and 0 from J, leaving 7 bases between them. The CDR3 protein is CASMSDSYNEQFF. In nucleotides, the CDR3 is TGCGCCAGCATGAGTGACTCCTACAATGAGCAGTTCTTC.

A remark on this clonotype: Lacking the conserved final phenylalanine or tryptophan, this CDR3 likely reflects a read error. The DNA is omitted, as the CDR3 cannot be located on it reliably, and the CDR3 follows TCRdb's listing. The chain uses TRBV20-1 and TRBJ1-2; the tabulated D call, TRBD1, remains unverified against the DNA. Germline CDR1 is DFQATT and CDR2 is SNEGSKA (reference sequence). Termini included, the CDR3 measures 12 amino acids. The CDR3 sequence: CSASPTDTSHTL.

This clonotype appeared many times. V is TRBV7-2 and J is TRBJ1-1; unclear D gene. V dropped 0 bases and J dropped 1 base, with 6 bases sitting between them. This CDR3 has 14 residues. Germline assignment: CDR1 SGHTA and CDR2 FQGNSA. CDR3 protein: CASSLAIQNTEAFF. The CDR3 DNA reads TGTGCCAGCAGCTTAGCGATACAGAACACTGAAGCTTTCTTT.

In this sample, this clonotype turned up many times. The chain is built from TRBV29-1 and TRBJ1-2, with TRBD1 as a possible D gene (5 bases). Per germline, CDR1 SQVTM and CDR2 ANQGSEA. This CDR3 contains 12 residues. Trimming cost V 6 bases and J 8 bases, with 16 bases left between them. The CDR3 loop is CSVDTGGDGYTF. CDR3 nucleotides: TGCAGCGTAGACACAGGCGGTGACGGCTACACCTTC.

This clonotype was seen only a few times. The CDR3 bases are TGTGCCAGCAGTACCGGACAGGTTCAAGAGACCCAGTACTTC. This codes for CASSTGQVQETQYF. The V call is TRBV6-1, the J call TRBJ2-5; TRBD1 agrees at 7 bases. The trim removed 5 bases at V and 2 bases at J, leaving 5 bases unmatched. Per the germline V gene, CDR1 is MNHNS and CDR2 is SASEGT. This CDR3 contains 14 residues.

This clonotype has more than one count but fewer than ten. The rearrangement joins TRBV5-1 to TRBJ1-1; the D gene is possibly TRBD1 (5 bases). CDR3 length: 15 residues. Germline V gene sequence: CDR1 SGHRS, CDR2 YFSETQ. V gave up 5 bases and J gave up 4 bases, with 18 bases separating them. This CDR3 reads CASRGGDLSGTEAFF. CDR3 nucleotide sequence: TGCGCCAGCAGGGGGGGGGATCTTTCAGGCACTGAAGCTTTCTTT.

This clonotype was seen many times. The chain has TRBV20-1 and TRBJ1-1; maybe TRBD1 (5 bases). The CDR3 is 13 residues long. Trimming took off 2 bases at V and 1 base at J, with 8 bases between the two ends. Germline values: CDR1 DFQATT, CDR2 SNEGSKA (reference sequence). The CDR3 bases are TGCAGTGCTAGATACGGGGGGAACACTGAAGCTTTCTTT. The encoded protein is CSARYGGNTEAFF.

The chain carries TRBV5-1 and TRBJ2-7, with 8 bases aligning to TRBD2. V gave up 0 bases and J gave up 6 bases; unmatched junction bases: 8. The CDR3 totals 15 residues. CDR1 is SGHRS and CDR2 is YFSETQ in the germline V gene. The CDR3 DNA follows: TGCGCCAGCAGCTTGGGTAACGGGAGGGCCGGCGAGCAGTACTTC. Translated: CASSLGNGRAGEQYF.

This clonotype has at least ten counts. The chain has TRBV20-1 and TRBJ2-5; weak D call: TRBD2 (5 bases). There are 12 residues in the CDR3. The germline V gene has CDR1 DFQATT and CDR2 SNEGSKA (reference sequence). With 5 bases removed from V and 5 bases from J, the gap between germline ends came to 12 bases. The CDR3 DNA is TGCAGTGCTCGCCCCTCGGGGGAGACCCAGTACTTC. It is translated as CSARPSGETQYF.

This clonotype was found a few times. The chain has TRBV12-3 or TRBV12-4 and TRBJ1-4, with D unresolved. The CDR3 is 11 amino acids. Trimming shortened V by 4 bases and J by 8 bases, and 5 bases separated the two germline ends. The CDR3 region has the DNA TGTGCCAGCAGTTCCCGAGAAAAACTGTTTTTT. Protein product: CASSSREKLFF.